This section outlines one TCR beta chain sequence together with its context. What it recognizes is unknown. The data were obtained in a study of identifying expanded T cells in peripheral blood. This CDR3 is 11 amino acids long. The V and J ends lost 5 bases and 3 bases respectively, with 5 bases between them. The V gene's germline CDR1 is SGHTA and CDR2 FQGNSA. The table came from immunoSEQ multiplex PCR; TCRdb's copy has only in-frame clones and leaves some out. The sample has approximately 110,000 clones, around 89% seen once. Study results and caveats: Roughly 1.2 clones differed between technical replicates, versus approximately 17 and 20 over time.

No infections or other immune events were documented during collection. The specimen was blood. This sequence originates from a person aged 18 to 75 in good health. The chain employs TRBV7-2 and TRBJ2-7; D not resolved. Written as DNA, the CDR3 is TGTGCCAGCAGCATAGGCTACGAGCAGTACTTC. It codes for CASSIGYEQYF.